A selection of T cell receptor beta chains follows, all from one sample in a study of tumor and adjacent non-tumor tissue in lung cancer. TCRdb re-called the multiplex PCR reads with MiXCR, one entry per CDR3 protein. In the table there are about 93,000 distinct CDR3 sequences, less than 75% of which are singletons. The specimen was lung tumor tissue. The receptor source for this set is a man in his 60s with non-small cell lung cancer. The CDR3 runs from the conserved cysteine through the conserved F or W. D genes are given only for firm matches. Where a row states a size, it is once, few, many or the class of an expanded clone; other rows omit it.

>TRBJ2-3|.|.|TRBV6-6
TGTGCCATCAGGGCAAGGGGTGACATAGATACGCAGTATTTT
CAIRARGDIDTQYF
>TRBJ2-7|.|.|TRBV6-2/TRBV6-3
TGTGCCAGCTGTGACCCGGTGACCTACGAGCACTACTTC
CASCDPVTYEHYF
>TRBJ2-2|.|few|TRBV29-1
TGCAGCGTTGGCCGTTCGAACACCGGGGAGCTGTTTTTT
CSVGRSNTGELFF
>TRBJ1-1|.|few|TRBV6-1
TGTGCCAGCAGTGAACGGACAACGAACACTGAAGCTTTCTTT
CASSERTTNTEAFF
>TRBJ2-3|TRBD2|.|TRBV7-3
TGTGCCAGCGGCTTAATCACTGTCGGCGGGGGGGCCCCAGATAGGCAGTATTTT
CASGLITVGGGAPDRQYF
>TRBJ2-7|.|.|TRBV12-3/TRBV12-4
TGTGCCAGCAGCTTAATTAGCGTGGGAATCTCCTACGTGCAGTACTTC
CASSLISVGISYVQYF
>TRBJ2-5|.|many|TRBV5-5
TGTGCCAGCAGCTTTACCCTCCTCGCGGAGACCCAGTACTTC
CASSFTLLAETQYF
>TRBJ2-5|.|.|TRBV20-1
TGCAGTGCTGTGATGACGTTCCAAGAGACCCAGTACTTC
CSAVMTFQETQYF
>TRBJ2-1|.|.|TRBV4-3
TGCGCCAGCGACCGACAGGTTAGCTCCTACAATGAGCAGTTCTTC
CASDRQVSSYNEQFF
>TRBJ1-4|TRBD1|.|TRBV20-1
TGCAGTGCGAGGCAGACAGGGGATGGTGAAAAACTGTTTTTT
CSARQTGDGEKLFF
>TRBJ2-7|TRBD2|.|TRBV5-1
TGCCCCAGCAGGGCCGGGACTAGCGACTCCTACGAGCAGTACTTC
CPSRAGTSDSYEQYF
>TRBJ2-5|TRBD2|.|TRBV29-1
TGCAGCGTTCCTTGTGGATCGCGGGAGACTCAGTACTTC
CSVPCGSRETQYF
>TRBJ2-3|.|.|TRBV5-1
TGCGCCAGCAGCCTCCATAGGGGGGGGGCCGTCACGCAGTATTTT
CASSLHRGGAVTQYF
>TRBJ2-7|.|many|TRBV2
TGTGCCAGCAGTGAACAGGGTCCGAACTCCTACGAGCAGTACTTC
CASSEQGPNSYEQYF
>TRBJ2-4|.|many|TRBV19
TGTGCCAGTAGTACCTCCTATGTCTCGGGCATTCAGTACTTC
CASSTSYVSGIQYF
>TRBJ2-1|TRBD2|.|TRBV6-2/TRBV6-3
TGTGCCAGCTGTACCGCCGGGACTAGCGGGATCAATGAGCAGTTCTTC
CASCTAGTSGINEQFF
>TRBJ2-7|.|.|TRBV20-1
TGCAGTGCTAGAGAGGGGGGCAGGAGGCGGGACTACGAGCAGTACTTC
CSAREGGRRRDYEQYF
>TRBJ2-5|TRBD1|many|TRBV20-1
TGCAGTGCTCAAGGCTACGACAGGGTAGAGACCCAGTACTTC
CSAQGYDRVETQYF
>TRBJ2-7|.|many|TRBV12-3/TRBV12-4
TGTGCCAGCAGTTTCGATAGCGTTGGGGGGCGTGAGCAGTACTTC
CASSFDSVGGREQYF
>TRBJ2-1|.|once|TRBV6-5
TGTGCCAGCAGTTACTCGGGTAGTTCAGGGACCAGCAATGAGCAGTTCTTC
CASSYSGSSGTSNEQFF
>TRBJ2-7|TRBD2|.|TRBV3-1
TGTGCCAGCAGCCGGACTAGCGGGGACGAGCAGTACTTC
CASSRTSGDEQYF
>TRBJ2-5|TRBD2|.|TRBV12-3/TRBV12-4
TGTGCCAACTCGGATACGGAACTAGCGTTAGAGATCCAGTACTTC
CANSDTELALEIQYF
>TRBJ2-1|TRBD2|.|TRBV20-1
TGCATTGCTCGGACTAGCGGGACCACAATGAAGCAGTTCTTC
CIARTSGTTMKQFF
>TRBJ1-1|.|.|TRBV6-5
TGTGCCAGCAGGGTGGCAGGGATGAACACTGAAGCTTTCTTT
CASRVAGMNTEAFF
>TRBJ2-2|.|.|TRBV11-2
TGTGCCAGCAGCTCGGGTCTAGCGAGAGCGGCGAACACCGGGGAGCTGTTTTTT
CASSSGLARAANTGELFF
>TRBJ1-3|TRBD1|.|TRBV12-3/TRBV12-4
TGTGCCAGCAGTCCAGGGGGCGGTGGAAACACCATACATTTT
CASSPGGGGNTIHF
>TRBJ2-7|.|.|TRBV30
TGTGACCGGGGAGTCCTGGCATCCTACGAGCAGTACTTC
CDRGVLASYEQYF
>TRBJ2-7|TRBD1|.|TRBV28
TGTGCCAGCAGCAAAACAGGGGTCAGATTCTACGAGCAGTACTTC
CASSKTGVRFYEQYF
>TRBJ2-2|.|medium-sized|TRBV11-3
TGTGCCAGCAGCTTTGGATCGAACACCGGGGAGCTGTTTTTT
CASSFGSNTGELFF
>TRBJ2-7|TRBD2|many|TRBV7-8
TGTGCCAGCAGCTTCGTGGGCGGGAGAGTCAACGAGCAGTACTTC
CASSFVGGRVNEQYF
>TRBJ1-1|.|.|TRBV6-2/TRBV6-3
TGTGCCATCAGTTACACAGAGGGAGTTACTGAAGCTTTCTTT
CAISYTEGVTEAFF
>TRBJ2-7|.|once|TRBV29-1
TGCAGCGTCGTATTTCTGGGGCGCCATGATTCATACGATCAGTACTTC
CSVVFLGRHDSYDQYF
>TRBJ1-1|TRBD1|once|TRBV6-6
TGTGCCAGCAGGCCAAACACAGGGGCGAACACTGAAGCTCTCTTT
CASRPNTGANTEALF
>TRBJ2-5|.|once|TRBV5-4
TGTGCCAGCAGCTTACCGGCCCTCGGAGGCGACCAAGAGTCTCAGTACTTC
CASSLPALGGDQESQYF
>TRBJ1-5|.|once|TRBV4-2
TGTGTCAGCAGCCCTAACATGTCAGGGGACAAGTCCCAGCATTTT
CVSSPNMSGDKSQHF
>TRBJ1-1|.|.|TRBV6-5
TGTGCCAGCAGTTACTCGGCAGTCTCTGAAGCTTTCTTT
CASSYSAVSEAFF
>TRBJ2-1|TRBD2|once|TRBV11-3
TGTGCCAGCAGCTTATACTCGGGAGCGGGGGGCAATGAGCAGTTCTTC
CASSLYSGAGGNEQFF
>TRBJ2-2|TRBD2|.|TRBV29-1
TGCAGCGTAGCCCAGCGGGGGGGCTTCGGGGAGCTGTTCTTT
CSVAQRGGFGELFF
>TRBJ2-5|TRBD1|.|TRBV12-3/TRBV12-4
TGTGCCAGCAATTCCCCATTGACAGGGGGAGATACCCAGTACTTC
CASNSPLTGGDTQYF
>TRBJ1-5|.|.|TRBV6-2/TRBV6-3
TGTGCTCGCAGACAAAGAGGGGGTTTAAGCAATCAGCCCCAGCATTTT
CARRQRGGLSNQPQHF
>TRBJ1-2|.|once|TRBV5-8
TGCGCCAGCAGCTTCAAAGGACGAGACTATGTCTACACCTTC
CASSFKGRDYVYTF
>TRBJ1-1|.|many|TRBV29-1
TGCAGCGTTGGAGGCTTTGGGGCTGAAGCTTTCTTT
CSVGGFGAEAFF
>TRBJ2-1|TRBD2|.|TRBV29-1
TGCAGCGTTGAAACCCCCCAGTGGGGGGGTACTGAGCAGTTCTTC
CSVETPQWGGTEQFF
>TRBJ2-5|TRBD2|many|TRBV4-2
TGTGCCAGCAGCCAAGAATCCAGCGGGAGAAGGACCCAGTACTTC
CASSQESSGRRTQYF
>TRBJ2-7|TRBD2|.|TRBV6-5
TGTGCTAGCGCCAGCGGGAGGTCCTACGAGCAGTACTTC
CASASGRSYEQYF
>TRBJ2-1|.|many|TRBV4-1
TGCGCCAGCAGCCAAGAAGTGGGTGTCGCTGGGGGTTACAATGAGCAGTTCTTC
CASSQEVGVAGGYNEQFF